These 24 T cell receptor beta chains were all obtained from the same sample, sequenced in a study of blood T cell repertoires in COVID-19. TCRdb's table, derived via immunoSEQ multiplex PCR, lists solely in-frame clones and lacks some. The sample yields about 210,000 clones, 92% seen once. The sequenced material came from peripheral blood. These receptors all come from a man aged 25 to 40 with acute or convalescent COVID-19.

The chain has TRBV20-1 and TRBJ1-2, with D possibly matching TRBD1 (5 bases). The V and J ends lost 3 bases and 7 bases respectively, with 15 bases between them. Germline V CDR1 and CDR2: DFQATT, SNEGSKA (reference sequence). This CDR3 region has 13 residues. This CDR3 is CSASGGTPSGYTF. CDR3 nucleotides: TGCAGTGCTAGTGGAGGGACTCCTAGTGGCTACACCTTC.

V usage is TRBV7-8 and J usage is TRBJ2-1, with 7 bases fitting TRBD2. Germline V gene sequence: CDR1 SGHVS, CDR2 FQNEAQ. Trimming cost V 4 bases and J 4 bases; bases outside gene matches: 13. The CDR3 extends over 17 amino acids. DNA for the CDR3: TGTGCCAGCAGCTCCCCGGCTGGGGGGGGGATATACAATGAGCAGTTCTTC. This codes for CASSSPAGGGIYNEQFF.

This sequence joins TRBV24-1 and TRBJ1-2; D is perhaps TRBD1 (5 bases). Trimming pared 4 bases from V and 5 bases from J, leaving 10 bases between. The germline gives CDR1 KGHDR, CDR2 SFDVKD. This CDR3 is built from 13 residues. CDR3: CATSEQDGYGYTF. The DNA for the CDR3 is TGTGCCACCAGTGAACAGGACGGATATGGCTACACCTTC.

In its sample, this clone was seen once. V usage is TRBV19 and J usage is TRBJ1-5, with a weak D call TRBD1 (6 bases). The germline V gene encodes CDR1 LNHDA and CDR2 SQIVND (reference sequence). CDR3 length: 16 amino acids. V was pared by 0 bases and J by 2 bases, with 11 bases between. The CDR3 loop is CASSIEQGWGNQPQHF. The DNA of the CDR3 is TGTGCCAGTAGTATAGAACAGGGTTGGGGCAATCAGCCCCAGCATTTT.

The V gene is TRBV5-4, the J gene TRBJ2-5; 8 positions match TRBD2. With V trimmed by 2 bases and J by 4 bases, 4 bases remained unmatched. This CDR3 contains 14 residues. Per the germline V gene, CDR1 is SGHNT and CDR2 is YYREEE (reference sequence). CDR3 DNA: TGTGCCAGCAGCTTACCCCTAGCGGGAGAGACCCAGTACTTC. As protein: CASSLPLAGETQYF.

The chain carries TRBV28 and TRBJ2-5; D perhaps matches TRBD2 (7 bases). Trimming cost V 8 bases and J 3 bases, with 19 bases left between them. Germline-derived CDR1 and CDR2 are MDHEN and SYDVKM. The CDR3 has 15 amino acids. CDR3 coding DNA: TGTGCCAGCGACCGAGGGGGGGGCGGAAAAGAGACCCAGTACTTC. Translation: CASDRGGGGKETQYF.

V and J are TRBV6-5 and TRBJ2-5; 9 nucleotides match TRBD1. Germline CDR1 and CDR2: MNHEY and SVGAGI. The CDR3 is 16 residues long. The V gene end was trimmed by 1 base and the J gene end by 5 bases; junction bases not matched to a gene: 8. In DNA, the CDR3 is TGTGCCAGCAGTTACTATGGACAGGGGCCCCGGGAGACCCAGTACTTC. Protein product: CASSYYGQGPRETQYF.

The V and J genes are TRBV30 and TRBJ2-1; 10 bases align to TRBD2. The CDR3 consists of 15 residues. Germline assignment: CDR1 GTSNPN and CDR2 SVGIG (reference sequence). The junction had 8 bases not matched to a gene; V was cut back by 0 bases and J by 9 bases. CDR3 sequence: CAWSVGLAGVGEQFF. CDR3 nucleotides: TGTGCCTGGAGTGTGGGTCTAGCGGGAGTGGGTGAGCAGTTCTTC. The full variable domain, completed using reference TRBV30 and TRBJ2-1, is SQTIHQWPATLVQPVGSPLSLECTVEGTSNPNLYWYRQAAGRGLQLLFYSVGIGQISSEVPQNLSASRPQDRQFILSSKKLLLSDSGFYLCAWSVGLAGVGEQFFGPGTRLTVL.

This sequence joins TRBV9 and TRBJ2-7, with TRBD1 matching over 10 bases. V lost 4 bases to trimming and J lost 6 bases; unmatched junction nucleotides: 10. Germline CDR1 is SGDLS and CDR2 is YYNGEE. The CDR3 covers 15 residues. The CDR3 is CASSPRDRGDLEQYF. CDR3 in DNA: TGTGCCAGCAGCCCCAGGGACAGGGGAGATCTCGAGCAGTACTTC.

This clone was seen a handful of times. The rearrangement uses TRBV19 and TRBJ1-1; tentatively, D is TRBD1 (5 bases). The V end lost 3 bases, the J end lost 5 bases, and 13 bases lay between the germline ends. CDR3 length: 14 amino acids. Looked up from germline, CDR1 is LNHDA and CDR2 is SQIVND (reference sequence). DNA for the CDR3: TGTGCCAGTAGTATTGGGGCAATGAGGACTGAAGCTTTCTTT. Translated: CASSIGAMRTEAFF.

V gene TRBV18 combines with J gene TRBJ2-1; TRBD2 aligns across 10 bases. The CDR3 extends over 15 amino acids. Germline lookup yields CDR1 KGHSH and CDR2 LQKENI. The V gene end was trimmed by 5 bases and the J gene end by 6 bases; junction bases not matched to a gene: 7. CDR3 amino acids: CASSLSGRALNEQFF. In DNA form, the CDR3 reads TGTGCCAGCTCATTAAGCGGGAGGGCCCTCAATGAGCAGTTCTTC.

This clone has just a few counts. CDR3 residues: CASRLQGIDGYTF. CDR3 coding DNA: TGTGCCAGCAGATTACAGGGAATCGATGGCTACACCTTC. This chain links TRBV2 with TRBJ1-2; D is possibly TRBD1 (6 bases). The ends were cut back, 6 bases at V and 6 bases at J, with 14 bases in the middle. Germline-derived CDR1 and CDR2 are SNHLY and FYNNEI. The CDR3 is 13 amino acids.

The V gene is TRBV18, the J gene TRBJ2-3; the match to TRBD2 covers 15 bases. Germline CDR1 reads KGHSH; CDR2 reads LQKENI. Trimming removed 1 base from V and 4 bases from J; junction bases left unmatched: 12. This CDR3 is 20 amino acids long. CDR3 sequence: CASSPLPRTSGGAGADTQYF. In DNA, the CDR3 is TGTGCCAGCTCACCACTCCCCCGGACTAGCGGGGGGGCCGGTGCAGATACGCAGTATTTT.

Only a few counts were recorded for this clone. The chain employs TRBV27 and TRBJ1-5, with 7 bases that match TRBD1. Germline CDR1 reads MNHEY; CDR2 reads SMNVEV (reference sequence). This CDR3 region has 15 residues. V lost 3 bases and J lost 4; bases outside the gene matches: 6. In DNA form, the CDR3 reads TGTGCCAGCAGTTTGGGACAGTTTGCTAATCAGCCCCAGCATTTT. Protein product: CASSLGQFANQPQHF.

The chain joins TRBV11-2 to TRBJ2-5; 7 positions match TRBD2. V dropped 4 bases and J dropped 9; count of bases not matched to a gene: 8. The CDR3 has 13 amino acids. The germline V gene has CDR1 SGHAT and CDR2 FQNNGV. Here the CDR3 reads CASSYNVREAQYF. In DNA form, the CDR3 reads TGTGCCAGCAGCTACAACGTACGGGAGGCCCAGTACTTC.

The rearrangement uses TRBV2 and TRBJ2-1; 14 bases agree with TRBD2. The CDR3 totals 17 residues. From germline, CDR1 is SNHLY and CDR2 FYNNEI. The ends lost 4 bases at V and 1 base at J; junction bases unmatched: 3. In DNA, the CDR3 is TGTGCCAGCAGTGCCGGACTAGCGGGGGGATCCTACAATGAGCAGTTCTTC. Protein product: CASSAGLAGGSYNEQFF.

This rearrangement joins TRBV5-1 to TRBJ1-6; perhaps TRBD1 as D (5 bases). The CDR3 extends over 14 amino acids. Germline assignment: CDR1 SGHRS and CDR2 YFSETQ. With 0 bases removed from V and 7 bases from J, the gap between germline ends came to 8 bases. Written as DNA, the CDR3 is TGCGCCAGCAGCTTGGGACAGAGGAATTCACCCCTCCACTTT. Protein sequence: CASSLGQRNSPLHF. The full variable domain, its missing parts supplied by reference TRBV5-1 and TRBJ1-6, is KAGVTQTPRYLIKTRGQQVTLSCSPISGHRSVSWYQQTPGQGLQFLFEYFSETQRNKGNFPGRFSGRQFSNSRSEMNVSTLELGDSALYLCASSLGQRNSPLHFGNGTRLTVT.

The chain recombines TRBV11-2 with TRBJ2-1, with D perhaps matching TRBD2 (6 bases). V lost 3 bases, J lost 3 bases, and 9 bases lay in between. The CDR3 is 14 amino acids. Germline V lookup: CDR1 SGHAT, CDR2 FQNNGV. CDR3 bases: TGTGCCAGCAGCTTTAGCGGACTCTACAATGAGCAGTTCTTC. Amino acids: CASSFSGLYNEQFF.

This clone was counted once. The rearrangement joins TRBV9 to TRBJ2-5; D gene ambiguous. With 0 bases removed from V and 1 base from J, the gap between germline ends came to 13 bases. Germline CDR1 and CDR2: SGDLS and YYNGEE. The CDR3 length is 16 residues. The DNA for the CDR3 is TGTGCCAGCAGCGTAGGGGCAGGCCCGTCCCAAGAGACCCAGTACTTC. Translated, it gives CASSVGAGPSQETQYF.

V and J are TRBV7-9 and TRBJ2-7, with 9 bases aligning to TRBD2. Germline V gene lookup returns CDR1 SEHNR and CDR2 FQNEAQ (reference sequence). The ends lost 5 bases at V and 5 bases at J; junction bases unmatched: 10. The CDR3 consists of 15 residues. The CDR3 DNA sequence: TGTGCCAGCAGCGCACCGGGACTAGCTTGGCACGAGCAGTACTTC. It specifies CASSAPGLAWHEQYF.

This chain uses TRBV7-6 with TRBJ2-1; D remains ambiguous. Deletions cut 5 bases from V and 0 bases from J, with 14 bases between. This CDR3 contains 16 residues. Per the germline V gene, CDR1 is SGHVS and CDR2 is FNYEAQ. The chain's CDR3 is CASSVEALSSYNEQFF. Written as DNA, the CDR3 is TGTGCCAGCAGCGTAGAAGCCTTGAGCTCCTACAATGAGCAGTTCTTC.

CDR3 region: CASSFVGGTEAFF. DNA for the CDR3: TGCGCCAGCAGCTTCGTCGGGGGCACTGAAGCTTTCTTT. This chain uses TRBV5-1 with TRBJ1-1, with a tentative D call TRBD1 (5 bases). There are 13 residues in the CDR3. Germline V gene sequence: CDR1 SGHRS, CDR2 YFSETQ. V was cut by 2 bases and J by 4 bases, with 9 bases left in between.

The chain employs TRBV5-5 and TRBJ2-5; 9 bases agree with TRBD2. Looked up from germline, CDR1 is SGHKS and CDR2 is YYEKEE (reference sequence). CDR3 length: 17 residues. V dropped 0 bases and J dropped 1; count of bases not matched to a gene: 7. The CDR3 protein is CASSLAPSGRFQETQYF. The CDR3 bases are TGTGCCAGCAGCTTGGCCCCGAGCGGGAGGTTCCAAGAGACCCAGTACTTC.

V and J are TRBV2 and TRBJ2-7; a possible D gene is TRBD2 (6 bases). The germline CDR1 and CDR2 sequences are SNHLY and FYNNEI. The ends were cut back, 4 bases at V and 2 bases at J, with 12 bases in the middle. The CDR3 covers 14 residues. Here the CDR3 DNA reads TGTGCCAGCAGTGGCCATCGGGGGACCTACGAGCAGTACTTC. Its translation is CASSGHRGTYEQYF.